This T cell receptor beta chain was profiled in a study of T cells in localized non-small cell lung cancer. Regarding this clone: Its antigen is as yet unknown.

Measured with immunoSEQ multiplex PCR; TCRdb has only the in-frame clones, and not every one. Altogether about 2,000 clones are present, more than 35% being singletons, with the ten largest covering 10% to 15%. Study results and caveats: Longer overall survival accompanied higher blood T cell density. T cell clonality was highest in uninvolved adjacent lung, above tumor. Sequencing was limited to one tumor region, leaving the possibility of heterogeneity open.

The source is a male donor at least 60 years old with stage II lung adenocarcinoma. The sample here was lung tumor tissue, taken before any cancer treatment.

In DNA form, the CDR3 reads TGCGCCAGCAGCTCCCCCACAGGGGTTAGCGGCACTGAAGCTTTCTTT. Residues: CASSSPTGVSGTEAFF. The genes are TRBV5-1 and TRBJ1-1; 7 positions agree with TRBD1. Trimming cost V 3 bases and J 4 bases; bases outside gene matches: 12. This CDR3 has 16 amino acids. Germline V CDR1 and CDR2: SGHRS, YFSETQ.